The clone carrying this T cell receptor beta chain was seen more than once but under ten times. Its antigen is as yet unknown. Random hexamers served to reverse transcribe roughly 0.45 to 1 ug RNA. immunoSEQ multiplex PCR amplified TCR beta CDR3 across 54 Vbeta, 13 Jbeta. Using its own MiXCR run on the immunoSEQ multiplex PCR reads, TCRdb lists one record per CDR3 protein. The data contain 150,000 to 200,000 distinct CDR3 sequences, less than 95% of them seen just once; the ten biggest clones take up 0.085% to 0.095%. Germline CDR1 reads MNHNS; CDR2 reads SASEGT. CDR3 length: 11 residues. The germline V and J ends were trimmed by 7 bases and 5 bases, with 8 bases remaining between them. Each multiple sclerosis control was a treatment-naive patient with relapsing-remitting disease that was either stable or active. Both CD4+ and CD8+ T cells were negatively isolated, and TEMRA cells underwent FACS enrichment.

The data were taken from a study of CD8 T cells in Susac syndrome. Study results and caveats: In its TCR sequencing and HLA analysis, the study acknowledged that the number of individuals was relatively small.

The sample comprised CD4+ T cells from PBMCs. This chain links TRBV6-1 with TRBJ1-2; D call uncertain. This sequence originates from a human donor with multiple sclerosis. This CDR3 reads CASTPSYGYTF. CDR3 coding DNA: TGTGCCAGCACCCCTTCTTATGGCTACACCTTC.